This TCR beta chain is drawn from a study of shared clonotypes between healthy human individuals. The germline CDR1 and CDR2 sequences are SGHRS and YFSETQ. The CDR3 covers 16 residues. V was pared by 4 bases and J by 0 bases, with 16 bases between. Original handling: ImmunoSEQ yielded junction-only sequences lacking quality scores, so filtering differed. Method: immunoSEQ multiplex PCR; TCRdb's copy keeps in-frame clones and lacks some. V and J calls and clone size are those listed in that table; D and trimming were worked out from the DNA. The repertoire holds 2 million to 3 million clones, under 95% seen once, with 0.36% in the top ten. Nashville, Tennessee was home to all donors, each a Caucasian adult.

This clonotype originated in a man aged 18 to 30 in good health. Some clones in this sample may be carry-over from other donors' samples. What was sequenced was naive CD4+ T cells from PBMCs. As to subset: CD45RA+ positively selected. V gene TRBV5-1 combines with J gene TRBJ1-1; TRBD1 is a possible D gene (6 bases). This chain's CDR3 is CASSPLTGAMNTEAFF. The CDR3 coding sequence is TGCGCCAGCAGCCCGTTGACAGGCGCCATGAACACTGAAGCTTTCTTT. Full variable domain (rest looked up from reference TRBV5-1 and TRBJ1-1): KAGVTQTPRYLIKTRGQQVTLSCSPISGHRSVSWYQQTPGQGLQFLFEYFSETQRNKGNFPGRFSGRQFSNSRSEMNVSTLELGDSALYLCASSPLTGAMNTEAFFGQGTRLTVV.